The 5 T cell receptor beta chains below were found in one sample sequenced in a study of Ad26.COV2.S vaccination and SARS-CoV-2 variants (TCRdb year 2021). This specimen's treatment or condition label, per the study, means: 15 to 20 received Ad26.COV2.S at low or high dose, single or two shots; roughly five received placebo; per-sample allocation not given. For vaccine and placebo recipients, repertoires were sequenced using samples collected on day 63 after the first injection. Library preparation employed the immunoSEQ multiplex PCR assay. Sourced from immuneACCESS, this table was stored by TCRdb with only in-frame sequences that have V and J called. A share of the clones is absent; for the studies checked, an unresolved V gene accounts for under half, and the remainder has no known explanation. A total of about 320,000 clones appear in this sample, roughly 90% of them only once. Of the sample, over 5% falls within the top ten clones.

The sample was peripheral blood, taken in a trial of Ad26.COV2.S vaccine versus placebo. Receptors originate from a person aged 18-65 years who received the Ad26.COV2.S COVID-19 vaccine or a placebo.

The chain combines TRBV30 with TRBJ2-7; tentatively, D is TRBD1 (5 bases). This CDR3 region has 11 residues. V was cut by 7 bases and J by 4 bases, with 11 bases left in between. Germline V gene sequence: CDR1 GTSNPN, CDR2 SVGIG (reference sequence). The CDR3 DNA reads TGTGCCTCCCGGGCAGGGTACGAGCAGTACGTC. Amino acid sequence: CASRAGYEQYV.

The chain is built from TRBV5-1 and TRBJ2-3; no firm D call. V lost 1 base to trimming and J lost 9 bases, with 6 bases between them. This CDR3 region has 11 residues. Germline V lookup: CDR1 SGHRS, CDR2 YFSETQ. CDR3 DNA: TGCGCCAGCAGCTTGAGTTGGACGCAGTATTTT. Translated, it gives CASSLSWTQYF.

The rearrangement links TRBV14 to TRBJ1-6; a weak D match, TRBD1 (5 bases). The V end lost 6 bases, the J end lost 10 bases, and 10 bases lay between the germline ends. The CDR3 totals 12 residues. Germline loops: CDR1 SGHDN, CDR2 FVKESK. CDR3 protein: CASSKGLSPLHF. The DNA for the CDR3 is TGTGCCAGCAGTAAGGGGCTCTCACCCCTCCACTTT.

This chain connects TRBV7-2 to TRBJ1-1, with D perhaps matching TRBD1 (6 bases). CDR3 length: 18 amino acids. V was trimmed by 0 bases and J by 0 bases, leaving 17 bases between them. The germline CDR1 and CDR2 sequences are SGHTA and FQGNSA. This CDR3 is CASSLASWGGALNTEAFF. DNA for the CDR3: TGTGCCAGCAGCTTAGCCTCGTGGGGGGGGGCCCTGAACACTGAAGCTTTCTTT.

The V call is TRBV19, the J call TRBJ2-2, with 10 bases lining up with TRBD1. Losses at the gene ends were 6 bases for V and 1 base for J; bases not matched to a gene: 8. Looked up from germline, CDR1 is LNHDA and CDR2 is SQIVND (reference sequence). The length of the CDR3 is 17 residues. The CDR3 is CASSDRGLLGNTGELFF. The DNA of the CDR3 is TGTGCCAGTAGCGACAGGGGGCTGCTCGGGAACACCGGGGAGCTGTTTTTT.